These 32 T cell receptor beta chains originate from one sample sequenced in a study of cytomegalovirus exposure and HLA in healthy donors. PCR amplification relied on 60 Vbeta primers (plus 13 Jbeta primers). Sequencing used immunoSEQ multiplex PCR; TCRdb keeps in-frame clones, though not all of them. The sample has 110,000 to 150,000 clones, approximately 77% seen once. The sample was PBMCs. The receptors stem from a woman aged 45-59 years in good health and CMV-seronegative.

The chain links TRBV11-2 to TRBJ1-1; 7 bases map to TRBD1. The V and J ends lost 5 bases and 4 bases, in that order; junction bases with no gene match: 13. CDR1 is SGHAT, CDR2 FQNNGV, per germline. The CDR3 length is 16 residues. The CDR3 DNA follows: TGTGCCAGCAGCGAGAGACAGGGTTTGGGTGCCACTGAAGCTTTCTTT. Protein product: CASSERQGLGATEAFF.

This clone was found a few times. This rearrangement joins TRBV15 to TRBJ2-2; no clear D gene. Germline CDR1 and CDR2: LNHNV and YYDKDF (reference sequence). Trimming removed 5 bases at V and 2 bases at J, with 15 bases between. This CDR3 is built from 16 residues. CDR3 protein: CATSRDRPGNTGELFF. The CDR3, as DNA: TGTGCCACCAGCCGCGACCGCCCAGGAAACACCGGGGAGCTGTTTTTT. Full variable domain (rest looked up from reference TRBV15 and TRBJ2-2): DAMVIQNPRYQVTQFGKPVTLSCSQTLNHNVMYWYQQKSSQAPKLLFHYYDKDFNNEADTPDNFQSRRPNTSFCFLDIRSPGLGDTAMYLCATSRDRPGNTGELFFGEGSRLTVL.

The rearrangement joins TRBV19 to TRBJ1-2; 8 nucleotides align to TRBD1. Trimming cost V 4 bases and J 2 bases; bases outside gene matches: 3. Germline CDR1 LNHDA, CDR2 SQIVND (reference sequence). The CDR3 is 14 residues long. Here the CDR3 DNA reads TGTGCCAGTAGTACTCGACAGGGGAACTATGGCTACACCTTC. This translates into CASSTRQGNYGYTF. Full variable domain (missing parts from reference TRBV19 and TRBJ1-2): DGGITQSPKYLFRKEGQNVTLSCEQNLNHDAMYWYRQDPGQGLRLIYYSQIVNDFQKGDIAEGYSVSREKKESFPLTVTSAQKNPTAFYLCASSTRQGNYGYTFGSGTRLTVV.

The rearrangement links TRBV10-2 to TRBJ2-1; possible D gene TRBD1, 6 bases. Germline V lookup: CDR1 WSHSY, CDR2 SAAADI. The CDR3 contains 13 residues. Trimming shortened V by 7 bases and J by 4 bases, and 11 bases separated the two germline ends. CDR3 sequence (DNA): TGCGCCAGCAATTTGGACAGATACAATGAGCAGTTCTTC. Residues: CASNLDRYNEQFF.

The genes are TRBV5-1 and TRBJ1-5; TRBD1 matches 7 bases. V lost 0 bases and J lost 3; bases outside the gene matches: 3. CDR1 is SGHRS and CDR2 is YFSETQ in the germline V gene. This CDR3 contains 15 residues. CDR3 residues: CASSLEGGINQPQHF. CDR3 nucleotides: TGCGCCAGCAGCTTGGAAGGGGGCATCAATCAGCCCCAGCATTTT. The entire variable domain, with the rest obtained from reference TRBV5-1 and TRBJ1-5, is as follows: KAGVTQTPRYLIKTRGQQVTLSCSPISGHRSVSWYQQTPGQGLQFLFEYFSETQRNKGNFPGRFSGRQFSNSRSEMNVSTLELGDSALYLCASSLEGGINQPQHFGDGTRLSIL.

The genes are TRBV28 and TRBJ2-7, with 8 positions matching TRBD2. Germline V lookup: CDR1 MDHEN, CDR2 SYDVKM. The V segment lost 2 bases and the J segment 6 bases; nucleotides outside the gene matches: 3. CDR3 length: 13 amino acids. The CDR3 region is CASSLRLAGEQYF. The CDR3 DNA reads as TGTGCCAGCAGTTTACGGCTAGCGGGCGAGCAGTACTTC. Variable domain in full (rest from reference TRBV28 and TRBJ2-7): DVKVTQSSRYLVKRTGEKVFLECVQDMDHENMFWYRQDPGLGLRLIYFSYDVKMKEKGDIPEGYSVSREKKERFSLILESASTNQTSMYLCASSLRLAGEQYFGPGTRLTVT.

V and J are TRBV19 and TRBJ1-1; 8 nucleotides agree with TRBD1. Trimming cost V 6 bases and J 3 bases; bases outside gene matches: 3. Germline V gives CDR1 LNHDA, CDR2 SQIVND (reference sequence). There are 13 residues in the CDR3. The CDR3 loop is CASSTQGDTEAFF. Written as DNA, the CDR3 is TGTGCCAGTAGCACACAGGGGGACACTGAAGCTTTCTTT.

The gene calls are TRBV7-2 and TRBJ2-3; 7 bases agree with TRBD2. This CDR3 has 17 residues. Looked up from germline, CDR1 is SGHTA and CDR2 is FQGNSA. V shed 3 bases and J 2 bases; nucleotides not matched to a gene: 11. This chain's CDR3 is CASSFDGFAGVTDTQYF. CDR3 in DNA: TGTGCCAGCAGCTTCGACGGATTCGCGGGGGTCACAGATACGCAGTATTTT.

This chain joins TRBV7-9 and TRBJ2-6, with 8 bases lining up with TRBD1. The CDR3 runs 18 residues. V lost 0 bases and J lost 0; bases outside the gene matches: 4. The germline CDR1 and CDR2 sequences are SEHNR and FQNEAQ (reference sequence). The DNA of the CDR3 is TGTGCCAGCAGCTTAGCGAAGGGACAGGTCTCTGGGGCCAACGTCCTGACTTTC. It specifies CASSLAKGQVSGANVLTF.

This clone was detected a few times. The rearrangement uses TRBV7-9 and TRBJ2-3; 12 bases fit TRBD2. Looked up from germline, CDR1 is SEHNR and CDR2 is FQNEAQ (reference sequence). V gave up 8 bases and J gave up 5 bases; unmatched junction bases: 5. The CDR3 runs 14 residues. CDR3 nucleotide sequence: TGTGCCAGCGAAAAGACTAGCGGGGGAGATACGCAGTATTTT. It is translated as CASEKTSGGDTQYF. Using reference TRBV7-9 and TRBJ2-3 for the parts outside the CDR3, the full variable domain is DTGVSQNPRHKITKRGQNVTFRCDPISEHNRLYWYRQTLGQGPEFLTYFQNEAQLEKSRLLSDRFSAERPKGSFSTLEIQRTEQGDSAMYLCASEKTSGGDTQYFGPGTRLTVL.

This rearrangement joins TRBV7-9 to TRBJ1-2; no clear D. Germline CDR1 and CDR2: SEHNR and FQNEAQ (reference sequence). The CDR3 is made up of 15 amino acids. Trimming left V 1 base short and J 3 bases short, with 12 bases between. In DNA form, the CDR3 reads TGTGCCAGCAGCTTAGGTTTTGATAGATACTATGGCTACACCTTC. It specifies CASSLGFDRYYGYTF.

This clone was observed once. The rearrangement uses TRBV6-6 and TRBJ1-2, with 9 bases identical to TRBD1. Per the germline V gene, CDR1 is MNHNY and CDR2 is SVGAGI (reference sequence). V dropped 2 bases and J dropped 2; count of bases not matched to a gene: 6. The CDR3 runs 16 residues. CDR3 bases: TGTGCCAGCAGTTACCCCTCCGGGACAGGGAACTATGGCTACACCTTC. Its protein product is CASSYPSGTGNYGYTF.

This chain joins TRBV12-5 and TRBJ1-5, with 10 positions matching TRBD1. The V gene's germline CDR1 is LGHNT and CDR2 FRNRAP. The CDR3 is 14 residues long. V dropped 10 bases and J dropped 6; count of bases not matched to a gene: 9. The CDR3, as DNA: TGTGCTAACTACGACAGGGGGCTTGGTCAGCCCCAGCATTTT. Its translation: CANYDRGLGQPQHF.

The chain has TRBV5-6 and TRBJ2-3; D is possibly TRBD1 (5 bases). Germline CDR1 is SGHDT and CDR2 is YYEEEE. This CDR3 contains 14 residues. V was shortened by 4 bases and J by 10 bases, with 19 bases between the two germline ends. The CDR3 spells CASSVDRRGLPQYF. CDR3 in DNA: TGTGCCAGCAGCGTCGACAGAAGGGGATTACCGCAGTATTTT. Variable domain in full (rest from reference TRBV5-6 and TRBJ2-3): DAGVTQSPTHLIKTRGQQVTLRCSPKSGHDTVSWYQQALGQGPQFIFQYYEEEERQRGNFPDRFSGHQFPNYSSELNVNALLLGDSALYLCASSVDRRGLPQYFGPGTRLTVL.

The V gene is TRBV4-2, the J gene TRBJ1-5; D is undetermined. The CDR3 has 16 residues. Per the germline V gene, CDR1 is LGHNA and CDR2 is YNFKEQ. The V and J ends lost 0 bases and 3 bases respectively, with 12 bases between them. CDR3 residues: CASSQDLRQDNQPQHF. In nucleotides, the CDR3 is TGTGCCAGCAGCCAAGATCTACGGCAGGACAATCAGCCCCAGCATTTT.

This clone appeared a few times. V and J are TRBV19 and TRBJ1-1; 9 bases are a match to TRBD1. This CDR3 has 13 residues. Trimming removed 10 bases from V and 5 bases from J; junction bases left unmatched: 8. Looked up from germline, CDR1 is LNHDA and CDR2 is SQIVND (reference sequence). For the CDR3, the DNA is TGTGCCATTAGCGGGACAGGGCAGACTGAAGCTTTCTTT. Protein sequence: CAISGTGQTEAFF.

The chain combines TRBV12-5 with TRBJ1-5; 10 bases are shared with TRBD1. The CDR3 length is 14 residues. Germline lookup yields CDR1 LGHNT and CDR2 FRNRAP. After removal of 3 bases from V and 6 bases from J, the junction contained 2 bases not matched to a gene. CDR3 sequence reads: CASGLGQGGQPQHF. In nucleotides, the CDR3 is TGTGCTAGTGGTTTAGGACAGGGGGGTCAGCCCCAGCATTTT.

The chain joins TRBV30 to TRBJ1-4; no reliable D call. The V gene's germline CDR1 is GTSNPN and CDR2 SVGIG (reference sequence). This CDR3 has 14 amino acids. V dropped 8 bases and J dropped 2 bases, with 15 bases sitting between them. The CDR3 bases are TGTGCCCTCGGGGTCCGGCGGACTAATGAAAAACTGTTTTTT. This encodes CALGVRRTNEKLFF.

The rearrangement uses TRBV27 and TRBJ1-5, with 9 bases fitting TRBD1. The V gene end was trimmed by 2 bases and the J gene end by 4 bases; junction bases not matched to a gene: 6. Germline V gives CDR1 MNHEY, CDR2 SMNVEV (reference sequence). The CDR3 spans 16 residues. The CDR3 loop reads CASSLKDRGPNQPQHF. As DNA, the CDR3 is TGTGCCAGCAGTTTAAAGGACAGGGGTCCTAATCAGCCCCAGCATTTT.

The chain carries TRBV6-5 and TRBJ2-5; 12 bases match TRBD2. The germline V gene has CDR1 MNHEY and CDR2 SVGAGI. Germline trimming cut 4 bases from V and 5 bases from J; bases unmatched to any gene: 5. This CDR3 comprises 15 residues. The CDR3 DNA reads as TGTGCCAGCAGTTTCTCTAGCGGGGGGGCGGAGACCCAGTACTTC. Translating gives CASSFSSGGAETQYF.

This clone was recorded many times. Other DNA sequences in this sample translate to the same CDR3. The chain is built from TRBV18 and TRBJ1-3; no firm D call. The CDR3 has 15 residues. Trimming pared 0 bases from V and 0 bases from J, leaving 6 bases between. Germline loops: CDR1 KGHSH, CDR2 LQKENI. The CDR3 DNA reads as TGTGCCAGCTCACCACCGTCCAGCTCTGGAAACACCATATATTTT. This codes for CASSPPSSSGNTIYF. The full variable domain, with the rest looked up from reference TRBV18 and TRBJ1-3, is NAGVMQNPRHLVRRRGQEARLRCSPMKGHSHVYWYRQLPEEGLKFMVYLQKENIIDESGMPKERFSAEFPKEGPSILRIQQVVRGDSAAYFCASSPPSSSGNTIYFGEGSWLTVV.

This clone appeared a few times. The chain uses TRBV9 and TRBJ1-2, with D possibly TRBD1 on 5 matching bases. Germline V gives CDR1 SGDLS, CDR2 YYNGEE. CDR3 size: 14 residues. Trimming took 0 bases from V and 7 from J, leaving 13 bases between them. This CDR3 is CASSVGGGVRGYTF. The CDR3 DNA sequence: TGTGCCAGCAGCGTAGGAGGAGGGGTCCGTGGCTACACCTTC.

The chain is built from TRBV28 and TRBJ1-2; the D gene is possibly TRBD1 (5 bases). This CDR3 has 15 amino acids. Germline-derived CDR1 and CDR2 are MDHEN and SYDVKM. Trimming removed 3 bases at V and 0 bases at J, with 11 bases between. In DNA, the CDR3 is TGTGCCAGCAGTTTGGGGGGAGTATCTAACTATGGCTACACCTTC. Translated, it gives CASSLGGVSNYGYTF.

CDR3 DNA sequence: TGTGCCAGCAGCGAGACAGGGGGAAGGATCTACACCTTC. Translated, it gives CASSETGGRIYTF. The V gene is TRBV5-5, the J gene TRBJ1-2; 9 positions agree with TRBD1. Germline assignment: CDR1 SGHKS and CDR2 YYEKEE (reference sequence). Trimming at V came to 4 bases and at J to 10 bases, leaving 8 bases not matched to a gene. The CDR3 runs to 13 residues.

V gene TRBV23-1 combines with J gene TRBJ1-5, with D possibly being TRBD1 (6 bases). TRBV23-1 is known as an ORF, though its function is uncertain. V lost 8 bases to trimming and J lost 6 bases, with 14 bases between them. The CDR3 consists of 13 residues. The CDR3 nucleotides are TGCGCCAGCGGGTCACAGGGTTTTCAGCCCCAGCATTTT. The encoded protein is CASGSQGFQPQHF.

The chain links TRBV2 to TRBJ2-1, with 10 positions matching TRBD2. J lost 1 base, V lost 9 bases, and 6 bases had no gene match. Germline V gene sequence: CDR1 SNHLY, CDR2 FYNNEI. The CDR3 covers 15 residues. Written as DNA, the CDR3 is TGTGCCAGAGGGTCGGGACTAGCGTCCTACAATGAGCAGTTCTTC. Its translation is CARGSGLASYNEQFF.

V gene TRBV7-8 combines with J gene TRBJ1-2, with D perhaps TRBD1 (5 bases). Trimming left V 0 bases short and J 4 bases short, with 12 bases between. The CDR3 is made up of 15 amino acids. CDR1 SGHVS and CDR2 FQNEAQ come from the germline V gene. The CDR3, as DNA: TGTGCCAGCAGCTTAGCGCTTTCCAGGGTCTATGGCTACACCTTC. Protein product: CASSLALSRVYGYTF.

The chain uses TRBV7-2 and TRBJ2-5, with 10 positions matching TRBD1. The CDR3 is 15 residues long. The V gene's germline CDR1 is SGHTA and CDR2 FQGNSA. With 5 bases clipped from V and 5 bases from J, the junction kept 8 bases outside the gene matches. Here the CDR3 reads CASSRDRGPEETQYF. CDR3 sequence (DNA): TGTGCCAGCAGCAGAGACAGGGGGCCCGAGGAGACCCAGTACTTC.

The chain recombines TRBV18 with TRBJ2-2; D is unresolved. The CDR3 covers 16 residues. Germline CDR1 is KGHSH and CDR2 is LQKENI. Trimming took off 3 bases at V and 1 base at J, with 12 bases between the two ends. This CDR3 is CASSPFPTENTGELFF. CDR3 nucleotide sequence: TGTGCCAGCTCACCCTTTCCCACAGAGAACACCGGGGAGCTGTTTTTT.

V usage is TRBV6-1 and J usage is TRBJ1-6, with D hard to call. This CDR3 is 14 amino acids long. Germline-derived CDR1 and CDR2 are MNHNS and SASEGT. V was pared by 7 bases and J by 6 bases, with 13 bases between. The CDR3 sequence is CASTHGVPNSPLHF. CDR3 bases: TGTGCCAGCACCCACGGAGTTCCTAATTCACCCCTCCACTTT.

In this sample, this clone turned up a few times. V and J are TRBV6-5 and TRBJ1-4; D remains ambiguous. CDR1 is MNHEY, CDR2 SVGAGI, per germline. The CDR3 is made up of 14 amino acids. V lost 2 bases to trimming and J lost 6 bases, with 10 bases between them. The CDR3 is CASSYRDSDEKLFF. The DNA for the CDR3 is TGTGCCAGCAGTTACAGAGACTCGGATGAAAAACTGTTTTTT.

The genes are TRBV5-4 and TRBJ1-4; TRBD1 might be the D (6 bases). Germline V gene sequence: CDR1 SGHNT, CDR2 YYREEE (reference sequence). V was cut by 4 bases and J by 8 bases, with 15 bases left in between. CDR3 size: 14 residues. In nucleotides, the CDR3 is TGTGCCAGCAGCAAGGGGGTCGTAAACGAAAAACTGTTTTTT. It specifies CASSKGVVNEKLFF.